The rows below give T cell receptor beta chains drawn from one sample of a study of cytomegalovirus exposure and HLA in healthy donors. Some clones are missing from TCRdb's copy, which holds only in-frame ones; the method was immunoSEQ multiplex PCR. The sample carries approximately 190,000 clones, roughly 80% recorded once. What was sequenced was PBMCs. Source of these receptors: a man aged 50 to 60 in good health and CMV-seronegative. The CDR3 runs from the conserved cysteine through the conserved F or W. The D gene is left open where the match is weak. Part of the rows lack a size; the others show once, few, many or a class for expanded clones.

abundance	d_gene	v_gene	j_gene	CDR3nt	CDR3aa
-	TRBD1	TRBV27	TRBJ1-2	TGTGCCAGCAGTTTGCAGGGGGGTGGCTACACCTTC	CASSLQGGGYTF
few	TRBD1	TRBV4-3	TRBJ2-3	TGCGCCAGCAGCCGCACAGGGGTCAGCACAGATACGCAGTATTTT	CASSRTGVSTDTQYF
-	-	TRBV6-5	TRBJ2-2	TGTGCCAGCAGTTCGGGACTCTCCGGGGAGCTGTTTTTT	CASSSGLSGELFF
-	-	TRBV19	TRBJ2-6	TGTGCCAGTAGTGTCAGTCACTCTGGGGCCAACGTCCTGACTTTC	CASSVSHSGANVLTF
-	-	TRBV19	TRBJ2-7	TGTGCCAGTAGCCCGGGGATTTACGAGCAGTACTTC	CASSPGIYEQYF
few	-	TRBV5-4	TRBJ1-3	TGTGCCAGCAGCTTCACGGGAGGGGGATCTGGAAACACCATATATTTT	CASSFTGGGSGNTIYF
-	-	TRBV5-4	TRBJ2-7	TGTGCCAGCAGACCGGGACACCGACCCTCCTACGAGCAGTACTTC	CASRPGHRPSYEQYF
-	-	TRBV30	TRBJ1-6	TGTGCCTGGACAAGCGGGTCACCCCTCCACTTT	CAWTSGSPLHF
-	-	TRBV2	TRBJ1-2	TGTGCCAGCAGTGAAGGACAGGACTATGGCTACACCTTC	CASSEGQDYGYTF
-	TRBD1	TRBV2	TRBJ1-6	TGTGCCACAACAGGGGAGTCGTCCTATAATTCACCCCTCCACTTT	CATTGESSYNSPLHF
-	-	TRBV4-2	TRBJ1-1	TGTGCCAGCAGCCCCCCTGAGGGCAGAGGGACTGAAGCTTTCTTT	CASSPPEGRGTEAFF
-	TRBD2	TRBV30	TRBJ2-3	TGTGCCTGGAGTGTACGATTAGCGGGGAGTAAGTACACAGATACGCAGTATTTT	CAWSVRLAGSKYTDTQYF
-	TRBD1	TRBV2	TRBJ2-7	TGTGCCAGCAGTGAAATAGGACAGGGGGTCCACGAGCAGTACTTC	CASSEIGQGVHEQYF
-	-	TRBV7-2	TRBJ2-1	TGTGCCAGCAGCCCCCGGGGGGCCCAGCAGTTCTTC	CASSPRGAQQFF
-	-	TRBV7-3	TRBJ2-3	TGTGCCAGCAGCTTAACGGGGGGGCGCACAGATACGCAGTATTTT	CASSLTGGRTDTQYF
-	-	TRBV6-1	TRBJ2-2	TGTGCCAGCAGTGAAGCGCTGGGGGGTACCGGGGAGCTGTTTTTT	CASSEALGGTGELFF
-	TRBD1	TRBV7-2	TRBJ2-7	TGTGCCAGCAGCTTAGCAGGGACAGGGCTCTCCCGACGACCCTACGAGCAGTACTTC	CASSLAGTGLSRRPYEQYF
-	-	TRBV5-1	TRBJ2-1	TGCGCCAGCAGCCTGGGACTGGCTCCTGGCAATGAGCAGTTCTTC	CASSLGLAPGNEQFF
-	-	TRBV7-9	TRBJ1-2	TGTGCCAGCAGCTTTGGAGGCTATGGCTACACCTTC	CASSFGGYGYTF
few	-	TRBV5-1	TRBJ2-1	TGCGCCAGCAGCTTGGCCCCGAGCTCCTACAATGAGCAGTTCTTC	CASSLAPSSYNEQFF
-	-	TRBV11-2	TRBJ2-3	TGTGCCAGCTCCACAGGGAAATATAGCACAGATACGCAGTATTTT	CASSTGKYSTDTQYF
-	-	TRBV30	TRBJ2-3	TGTGCCTGGAGTGGGACAGCAGATACGCAGTATTTT	CAWSGTADTQYF
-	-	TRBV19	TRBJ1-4	TGTGCCAGTAGATGGGACATGTTTAATGAAAAACTGTTTTTT	CASRWDMFNEKLFF
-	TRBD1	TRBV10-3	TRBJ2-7	TGTGCCATCGGGACAGGGGGGAACTACGAGCAGTACTTC	CAIGTGGNYEQYF
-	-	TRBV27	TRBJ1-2	TGTGCCAGCAGATTCTTGGCAGCGGAATTCTATGGCTACGCCTTC	CASRFLAAEFYGYAF
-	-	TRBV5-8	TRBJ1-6	TGTGCCAGCAGCCACACCGGGTCTGGGTCACCCCTCCACTTT	CASSHTGSGSPLHF
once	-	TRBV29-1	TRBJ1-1	TGCAGCGTTAAGGGACAATTGAACACTGAAGCTTTCTTT	CSVKGQLNTEAFF
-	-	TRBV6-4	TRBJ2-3	TGTGCCAGCAGCGTAGAGCGCACAGATACGCAGTATTTT	CASSVERTDTQYF
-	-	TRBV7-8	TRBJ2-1	TGTGCCAGCAGCCGATTTAGCGGTGAGCAGTTCTTC	CASSRFSGEQFF
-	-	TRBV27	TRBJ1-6	TGTGCCAGCGGTCCCAGGGTTAATTCACCCCTCCACTTT	CASGPRVNSPLHF
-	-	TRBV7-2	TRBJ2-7	TGTGCCAGCAGCTTAGGGGCTAGCTCTACCTACTACGAGCAGTACTTC	CASSLGASSTYYEQYF
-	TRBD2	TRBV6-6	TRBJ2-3	TGTGCCAGCAGTAACACGGGGGGGCCAGATACGCAGTATTTT	CASSNTGGPDTQYF
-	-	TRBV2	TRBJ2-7	TGTGCCAGCGGAGACGCAGCCCGCTACGAGCAGTACTTC	CASGDAARYEQYF
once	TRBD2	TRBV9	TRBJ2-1	TGTGCCAGCAGCGTAGATTGGTATTCGTCTGGGACTAGCGGCGACAATGAGCAGTTCTTC	CASSVDWYSSGTSGDNEQFF
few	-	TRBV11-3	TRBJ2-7	TGTGCCAGCAGCTTAAGGGCAGGGATGTACGAGCAGTACTTC	CASSLRAGMYEQYF
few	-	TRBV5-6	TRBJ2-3	TGTGCCAGCAGCTTGTATGCTAGAAGGCTAACAGATACGCAGTATTTT	CASSLYARRLTDTQYF
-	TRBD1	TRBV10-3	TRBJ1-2	TGTGCCATCAGTGAGGCGACAGGGGGAAGGTATGGCTACACCTTC	CAISEATGGRYGYTF
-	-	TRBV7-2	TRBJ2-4	TGTGCCAGCAGCTTGTCCACAGGCCTCCTAGCCAAAAACATTCAGTACTTC	CASSLSTGLLAKNIQYF
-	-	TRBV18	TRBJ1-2	TGTGCCAGCTCCTTACAGCGGGGGCAAATTGACTATGGCTACACCTTC	CASSLQRGQIDYGYTF
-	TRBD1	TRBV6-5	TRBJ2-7	TGTGCCAGCAGTTACTGGGACAGGCCCCACGAGCAGTACTTC	CASSYWDRPHEQYF
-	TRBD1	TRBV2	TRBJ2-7	TGTGCCAGCAGTGAAGGGGGACAGGGGAGGAACGAGCAGTACTTC	CASSEGGQGRNEQYF
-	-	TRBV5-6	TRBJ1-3	TGTGCCAGCAGCCCCCGAGGTCCTATCTCTGGAAACACCATATATTTT	CASSPRGPISGNTIYF